The sequence of this TCR beta chain was determined in a study of T cells in women clearing cervical HPV infection. Turning to the study itself: Cases' blood sampling followed lesion detection by median approximately 140 days (90 to 200).

Notes on this clone: Its antigen remains unidentified.

Study-wide results and caveats: CIN3+ cases had significantly higher TCR richness than controls; evenness did not differ.

Genomic DNA, averaging roughly 1,200 ng per sample, yielded TCR beta CDR3 via immunoSEQ. The protocol was immunoSEQ multiplex PCR, while the TCRdb copy is restricted to in-frame clones and leaves out a portion. Its table records around 19,000 clones. This receptor was taken from a woman aged 18-70 years with a cervical HPV16 infection that either progressed to CIN3+ or cleared (not recorded which). Material for sequencing was blood buffy coat.

CDR3 loop: CASSLTGTVNEKLFF. CDR3 DNA (partial): TGTGCCAGCAGCCTTACCGGGACAGTTAATGAAAAA. The chain has TRBV11-3 and TRBJ1-4, with 7 bases matching TRBD1. The CDR3 extends 3 residues past the end of the read, so its final part is completed from the germline J gene. The CDR3 sequence is 15 residues long. CDR1 is SGHNT and CDR2 is YENEEA in the germline V gene. Trimming at V came to 5 bases and at J to 4 bases, leaving 7 bases not matched to a gene.